The clone carrying this T cell receptor (beta chain) was seen only a few times. Via MiXCR, TCRdb re-called the RT-PCR reads, giving one row per CDR3 protein. The top ten hold less than 9.5% of the sample, which has hundreds of thousands of distinct CDR3 sequences, roughly 17% seen once. The data are from a study of patients and donors after allogeneic stem cell transplantation. V lost 1 base, J lost 1 base, and 2 bases stayed unmatched. Germline V gene data show CDR1 as MGHRA and CDR2 as YSYEKL. The length of the CDR3 is 15 residues. Sequencing was done on a sample of blood, either unsorted or a sorted T cell fraction (not recorded which). The gene calls are TRBV4-1 and TRBJ2-5; 8 nucleotides line up with TRBD1. The TCR sequence derives from a human donor who was either an allogeneic HSCT recipient or a stem cell or donor lymphocyte infusion donor (not recorded which). It is not recorded whose cells these are; they may come from a transplant donor. The CDR3: CASSQGTGFQETQYF. In nucleotides, the CDR3 is TGCGCCAGCAGCCAAGGGACAGGGTTCCAAGAGACCCAGTACTTC.